This T cell receptor (beta chain) was retrieved from a study of blood T cell repertoires in COVID-19. The overall study: Spain, Italy and the United States supplied samples that represented acute and convalescent COVID-19. T cells, B-cell-depleted T cells, or PBMCs supplied cDNA or gDNA.

Original analysis: Researchers report that nucleated cell counts were estimated from reference gene primer amplification. Assay: immunoSEQ multiplex PCR; the TCRdb copy retains only in-frame clones and omits some. From that table come the V and J calls and clone size; the DNA was used to work out D and trimming. The sample includes about 65,000 clones, 93% seen only once; the top ten take roughly 3%. The V gene's germline CDR1 is SEHNR and CDR2 FQNEAQ (reference sequence). The CDR3 is 16 residues long. Trimming took 1 base from V and 1 from J, leaving 11 bases between them. The V call is TRBV7-9, the J call TRBJ2-1; the D gene is possibly TRBD2 (5 bases). The receptor comes from a man in his sixties or seventies with active COVID-19. Material for sequencing was peripheral blood. CDR3 loop: CASSLVEGWSYNEQFF. The CDR3 DNA reads TGTGCCAGCAGCTTAGTTGAGGGCTGGTCCTACAATGAGCAGTTCTTC.